The next 10 T cell receptor beta chains were all read from a single sample in a study of T cell responses to AZD1222 COVID-19 vaccine. TCRdb's table, derived via immunoSEQ multiplex PCR, lists solely in-frame clones and lacks some. The repertoire includes approximately 160,000 clones, more than 75% of them detected once, and 5% sits in the top ten. The sequences come from peripheral blood, collected on day 0 of AZD1222 vaccination. The receptors were sampled from an adult in good health.

The rearrangement uses TRBV10-3 and TRBJ2-7; D uncertain. Trimming shortened V by 5 bases and J by 3 bases, and 17 bases separated the two germline ends. The germline V gene encodes CDR1 ENHRY and CDR2 SYGVKD. The CDR3 runs to 15 residues. The chain's CDR3 is CAISPIKDGYYEQYF. Here the CDR3 DNA reads TGTGCCATCAGTCCTATTAAAGACGGATACTACGAGCAGTACTTC.

This chain uses TRBV7-3 with TRBJ2-1, with 7 bases aligning to TRBD2. In germline, CDR1 is SGHTA, CDR2 FQGTGA. The CDR3 totals 14 residues. J was trimmed by 6 bases and V by 3 bases; bases with no gene match: 5. In nucleotides, the CDR3 is TGTGCCAGCAGCTTCGGAGCGGGACCCAATGAGCAGTTCTTC. Encoded protein: CASSFGAGPNEQFF.

The V gene is TRBV6-2 or TRBV6-3, the J gene TRBJ2-7, with a weak D call TRBD2 (5 bases). The CDR3 runs to 18 residues. The V end was cut by 2 bases, the J end by 0 bases, with 20 bases between. The germline gives CDR1 MNHEY, CDR2 SVGEGT. The CDR3 loop is CASSYGRGRPLASYEQYF. For the CDR3, the DNA is TGTGCCAGCAGTTACGGTAGAGGGCGGCCCCTCGCCTCCTACGAGCAGTACTTC.

This chain uses TRBV30 with TRBJ2-1, with D possibly matching TRBD2 (5 bases). The CDR3 runs to 13 residues. V was clipped by 3 bases and J by 9 bases, with 15 bases between them. Per germline, CDR1 GTSNPN and CDR2 SVGIG (reference sequence). CDR3 bases: TGTGCCTGGAGCCTGGGAGCTAGTGGTGAGCAGTTCTTC. Its translation: CAWSLGASGEQFF.

The chain employs TRBV19 and TRBJ1-2, with 8 bases that match TRBD1. The CDR3 loop spans 15 amino acids. The germline V gene encodes CDR1 LNHDA and CDR2 SQIVND (reference sequence). The junction had 11 bases not matched to a gene; V was cut back by 3 bases and J by 8 bases. CDR3 nucleotide sequence: TGTGCCAGTAGTATCCCAGGGGGCCAGAGGAAAGGCTACACCTTC. Translating it yields CASSIPGGQRKGYTF.

This clone has a single count. The chain has TRBV9 and TRBJ1-6, with D unresolved. The CDR3 runs 15 residues. Germline V gene lookup returns CDR1 SGDLS and CDR2 YYNGEE. The V gene lost 4 bases and the J gene lost 0 bases, with 8 bases spanning the gap. CDR3 nucleotides: TGTGCCAGCAGCCCTGGGAGCTCCTATAATTCACCCCTCCACTTT. This translates into CASSPGSSYNSPLHF.

The chain links TRBV7-2 to TRBJ2-7; TRBD1 matches 8 bases. Losses at the gene ends were 2 bases for V and 4 bases for J; bases not matched to a gene: 7. The CDR3 extends over 15 amino acids. The germline CDR1 and CDR2 sequences are SGHTA and FQGNSA. CDR3 protein: CASSLSTTGAYEQYF. The CDR3 nucleotides are TGTGCCAGCAGCTTATCAACGACAGGGGCTTACGAGCAGTACTTC.

This chain links TRBV19 with TRBJ2-7, with D perhaps matching TRBD1 (6 bases). CDR3 length: 14 amino acids. Trimming removed 8 bases at V and 8 bases at J, with 22 bases between. Germline V CDR1 and CDR2: LNHDA, SQIVND (reference sequence). CDR3 loop: CASSGTSTGAQQYF. CDR3 sequence (DNA): TGTGCCAGTTCCGGGACATCCACTGGGGCGCAGCAGTACTTC.

In this sample, this clone turned up once. The gene calls are TRBV21-1 and TRBJ2-1; the D call in the table, TRBD2, was not verified against the DNA. TRBV21-1 is annotated as a pseudogene. The CDR3 runs to 15 residues. The CDR3 nucleotides are TGTGCCAGCAGCTGGAGGGGTCACCACTCGAATGAGCAGTTCTTC. Translation gives CASSWRGHHSNEQFF.

The chain couples TRBV9 to TRBJ2-1, with a tentative D call TRBD2 (5 bases). The V gene lost 4 bases and the J gene lost 6 bases, with 11 bases spanning the gap. The CDR3 runs to 13 residues. Germline CDR1 reads SGDLS; CDR2 reads YYNGEE. The CDR3 coding sequence is TGTGCCAGCAGCCTTACTAGTACCAATGAGCAGTTCTTC. The encoded protein is CASSLTSTNEQFF.